Reported below is one T cell receptor (beta chain). Participants' own reports of clinical history determined their cohort assignment. Recovery among Cohort 3 donors was established by two negative PCRs, clearance, or symptom resolution. The entry originates in a study of blood T cell repertoires in COVID-19. Study-wide context: The samples span acute and convalescent COVID-19 from the United States, Italy and Spain.

Trimming took off 11 bases at V and 2 bases at J, with 16 bases between the two ends. Germline CDR1 SNHLY, CDR2 FYNNEI. The CDR3 consists of 13 residues. The repertoire was sequenced with immunoSEQ multiplex PCR; TCRdb's copy has only in-frame clones and lacks some. The sample gives about 410,000 clones, 90% of which show up once; about 0.57% is in the top ten. The chain carries TRBV2 and TRBJ2-7; no reliable D call. The TCR sequence derives from a man younger than 35 who had recovered from COVID-19. The sequenced material came from PBMCs or T cells enriched from blood (not recorded which). The CDR3 region is CAGSRGEAYEQYF. CDR3 in DNA: TGTGCCGGATCCCGCGGAGAGGCCTACGAGCAGTACTTC.